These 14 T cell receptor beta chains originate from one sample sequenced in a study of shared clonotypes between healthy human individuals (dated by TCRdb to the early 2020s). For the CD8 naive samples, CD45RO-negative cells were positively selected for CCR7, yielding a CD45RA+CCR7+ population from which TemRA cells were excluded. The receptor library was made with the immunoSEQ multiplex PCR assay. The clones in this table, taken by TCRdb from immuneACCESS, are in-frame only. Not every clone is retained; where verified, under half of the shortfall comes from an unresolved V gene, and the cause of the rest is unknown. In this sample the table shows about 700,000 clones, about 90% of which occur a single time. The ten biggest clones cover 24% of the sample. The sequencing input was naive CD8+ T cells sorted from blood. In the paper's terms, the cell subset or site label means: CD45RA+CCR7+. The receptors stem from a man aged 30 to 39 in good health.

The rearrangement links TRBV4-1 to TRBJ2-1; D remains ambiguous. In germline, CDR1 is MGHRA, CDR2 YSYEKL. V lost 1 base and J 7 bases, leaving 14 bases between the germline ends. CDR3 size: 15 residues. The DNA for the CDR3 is TGCGCCAGCAGCCAAGGTAGTGCGGCTGCTAATGAGCAGTTCTTC. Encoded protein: CASSQGSAAANEQFF.

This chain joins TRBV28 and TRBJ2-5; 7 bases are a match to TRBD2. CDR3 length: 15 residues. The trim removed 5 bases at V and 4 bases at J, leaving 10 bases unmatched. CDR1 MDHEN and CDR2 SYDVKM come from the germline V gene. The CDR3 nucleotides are TGTGCCAGCAGTCCGCTAGCGGTCGGGACAGAGACCCAGTACTTC. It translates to CASSPLAVGTETQYF.

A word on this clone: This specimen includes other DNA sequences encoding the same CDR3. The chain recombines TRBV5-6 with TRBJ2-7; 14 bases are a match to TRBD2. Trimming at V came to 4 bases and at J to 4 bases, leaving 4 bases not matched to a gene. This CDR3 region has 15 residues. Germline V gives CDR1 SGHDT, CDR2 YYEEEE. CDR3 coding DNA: TGTGCCAGCAGCCTGGGACTAGCGGGAGTTTACGAGCAGTACTTC. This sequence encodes CASSLGLAGVYEQYF. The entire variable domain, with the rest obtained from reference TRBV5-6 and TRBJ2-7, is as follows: DAGVTQSPTHLIKTRGQQVTLRCSPKSGHDTVSWYQQALGQGPQFIFQYYEEEERQRGNFPDRFSGHQFPNYSSELNVNALLLGDSALYLCASSLGLAGVYEQYFGPGTRLTVT.

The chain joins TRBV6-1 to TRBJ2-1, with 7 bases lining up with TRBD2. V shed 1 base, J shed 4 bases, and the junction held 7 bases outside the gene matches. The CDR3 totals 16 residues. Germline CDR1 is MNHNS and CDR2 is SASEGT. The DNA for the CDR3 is TGTGCCAGCAGTGAAGACCCGGGACTACTTTACAATGAGCAGTTCTTC. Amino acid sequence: CASSEDPGLLYNEQFF.

The CDR3 DNA sequence: TGTGCCAGCACCTCAATTGGGACTAGCGGGCCGAATACCTACGAGCAGTACTTC. This codes for CASTSIGTSGPNTYEQYF. The chain couples TRBV27 to TRBJ2-7; 12 bases line up with TRBD2. V dropped 7 bases and J dropped 2; count of bases not matched to a gene: 15. CDR1 and CDR2 from the germline V gene are MNHEY and SMNVEV (reference sequence). The CDR3 runs to 18 residues.

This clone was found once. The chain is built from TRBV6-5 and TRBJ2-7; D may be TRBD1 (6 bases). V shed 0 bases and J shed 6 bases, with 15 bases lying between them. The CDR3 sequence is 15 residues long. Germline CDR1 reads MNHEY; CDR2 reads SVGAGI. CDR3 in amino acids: CASSYSRAGDREQYF. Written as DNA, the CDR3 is TGTGCCAGCAGTTACTCACGGGCAGGGGATCGCGAGCAGTACTTC.

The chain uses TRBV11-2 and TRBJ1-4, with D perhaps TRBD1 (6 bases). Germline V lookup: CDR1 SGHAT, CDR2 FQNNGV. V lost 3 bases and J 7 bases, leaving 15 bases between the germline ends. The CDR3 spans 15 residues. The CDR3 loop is CASSFMGAATEKLFF. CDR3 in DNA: TGTGCCAGCAGCTTCATGGGGGCCGCAACTGAAAAACTGTTTTTT.

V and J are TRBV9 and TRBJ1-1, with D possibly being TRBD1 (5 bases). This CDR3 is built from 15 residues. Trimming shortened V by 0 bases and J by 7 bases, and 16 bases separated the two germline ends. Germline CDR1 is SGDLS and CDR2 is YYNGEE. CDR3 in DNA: TGTGCCAGCAGCGTAGAATCTGGGCCGGGGGGTGAAGCTTTCTTT. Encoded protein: CASSVESGPGGEAFF. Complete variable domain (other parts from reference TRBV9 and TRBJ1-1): DSGVTQTPKHLITATGQRVTLRCSPRSGDLSVYWYQQSLDQGLQFLIQYYNGEERAKGNILERFSAQQFPDLHSELNLSSLELGDSALYFCASSVESGPGGEAFFGQGTRLTVV.

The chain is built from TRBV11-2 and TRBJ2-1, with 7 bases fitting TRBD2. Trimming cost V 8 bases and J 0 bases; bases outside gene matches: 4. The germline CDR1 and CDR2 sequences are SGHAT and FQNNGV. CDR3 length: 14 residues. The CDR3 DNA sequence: TGTGCCAGCGGCCCTAGCGGCTCCTACAATGAGCAGTTCTTC. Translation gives CASGPSGSYNEQFF.

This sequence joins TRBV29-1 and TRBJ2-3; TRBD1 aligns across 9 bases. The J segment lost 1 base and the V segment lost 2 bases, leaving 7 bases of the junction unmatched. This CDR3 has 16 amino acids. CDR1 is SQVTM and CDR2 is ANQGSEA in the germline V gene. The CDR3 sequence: CSVELQGARGTDTQYF. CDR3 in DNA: TGCAGCGTTGAATTACAGGGGGCGCGAGGCACAGATACGCAGTATTTT.

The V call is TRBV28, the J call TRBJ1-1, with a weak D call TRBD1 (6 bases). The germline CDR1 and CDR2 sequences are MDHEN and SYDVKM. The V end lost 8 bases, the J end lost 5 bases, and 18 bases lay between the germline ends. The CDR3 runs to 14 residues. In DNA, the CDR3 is TGTGCCAGCCGAGGGACACAAAAAACTACTGAAGCTTTCTTT. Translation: CASRGTQKTTEAFF.

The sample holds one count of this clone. The CDR3 coding sequence is TGTGCCTCCGCCTCCCATCGGCAGTTCTTC. It translates to CASASHRQFF. This rearrangement joins TRBV28 to TRBJ2-1; no definite D call. The CDR3 runs 10 residues. From germline, CDR1 is MDHEN and CDR2 SYDVKM. Between the trimmed V and J ends, which lost 11 bases and 12 bases, there was a span of 14 bases. Full variable domain (remainder filled in from reference TRBV28 and TRBJ2-1): DVKVTQSSRYLVKRTGEKVFLECVQDMDHENMFWYRQDPGLGLRLIYFSYDVKMKEKGDIPEGYSVSREKKERFSLILESASTNQTSMYLCASASHRQFFGPGTRLTVL.

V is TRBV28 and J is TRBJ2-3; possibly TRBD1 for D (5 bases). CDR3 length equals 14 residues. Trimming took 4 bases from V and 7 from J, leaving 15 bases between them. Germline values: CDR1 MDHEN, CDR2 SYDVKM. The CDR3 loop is CASSSRTSLNTQYF. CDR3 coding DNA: TGTGCCAGCAGTTCAAGGACATCGCTAAATACGCAGTATTTT. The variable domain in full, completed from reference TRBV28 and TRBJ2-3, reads DVKVTQSSRYLVKRTGEKVFLECVQDMDHENMFWYRQDPGLGLRLIYFSYDVKMKEKGDIPEGYSVSREKKERFSLILESASTNQTSMYLCASSSRTSLNTQYFGPGTRLTVL.

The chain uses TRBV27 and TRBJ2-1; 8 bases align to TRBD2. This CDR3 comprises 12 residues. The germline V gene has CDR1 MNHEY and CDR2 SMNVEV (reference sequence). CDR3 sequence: CAATSGKNEQFF. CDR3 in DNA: TGTGCGGCCACTAGCGGCAAAAATGAGCAGTTCTTC.